Each of the 32 T cell receptor beta chains below was sequenced from the same sample in a study of beta chain features in type 1 diabetes. The entirety of the isolated RNA underwent reverse transcription, so expressed TCRB transcripts were sequenced. The assay was immunoSEQ multiplex PCR, and TCRdb's table has in-frame clones only and misses some. The data contain around 240,000 clones, about 63% of them seen just once; the ten biggest clones take up around 0.05%. What was sequenced was naive CD4+ T cells from blood. These receptors were taken from a man aged 25 to 40 in good health.

This chain joins TRBV27 and TRBJ2-5; no clear D gene. The V gene lost 2 bases and the J gene lost 6 bases, with 10 bases spanning the gap. Germline assignment: CDR1 MNHEY and CDR2 SMNVEV (reference sequence). The CDR3 length is 13 residues. The CDR3 sequence is CASSLEAGQTQYF. DNA of the CDR3: TGTGCCAGCAGTTTAGAAGCCGGACAGACCCAGTACTTC.

The chain links TRBV30 to TRBJ1-1; D gene unclear. Germline loops: CDR1 GTSNPN, CDR2 SVGIG (reference sequence). This CDR3 has 13 amino acids. V lost 6 bases to trimming and J lost 1 base, with 12 bases between them. The DNA of the CDR3 is TGTGCCTGCCGGGGTGGATCGAACACTGAAGCTTTCTTT. Protein sequence: CACRGGSNTEAFF.

This chain joins TRBV28 and TRBJ2-7; 7 bases line up with TRBD2. CDR1 MDHEN and CDR2 SYDVKM come from the germline V gene. CDR3 size: 14 residues. The V and J ends lost 8 bases and 2 bases, in that order; junction bases with no gene match: 9. Here the CDR3 reads CASSPLAVPYEQYF. The CDR3 DNA sequence: TGTGCCAGCTCTCCCCTAGCGGTACCCTACGAGCAGTACTTC.

Here the CDR3 reads CASSWGSSYNEQFF. The CDR3 DNA reads TGTGCCAGCAGCTGGGGGAGCTCCTACAATGAGCAGTTCTTC. The V and J genes are TRBV7-2 and TRBJ2-1; D may be TRBD1 or TRBD2 (5 bases each). The V and J ends lost 4 bases and 0 bases respectively, with 7 bases between them. The CDR3 runs 14 residues. Germline V gene data show CDR1 as SGHTA and CDR2 as FQGNSA. The full variable domain, its missing parts supplied by reference TRBV7-2 and TRBJ2-1, is GAGVSQSPSNKVTEKGKDVELRCDPISGHTALYWYRQSLGQGLEFLIYFQGNSAPDKSGLPSDRFSAERTGGSVSTLTIQRTQQEDSAVYLCASSWGSSYNEQFFGPGTRLTVL.

In nucleotides, the CDR3 is TGTGCCAGCAGTGATTCTATGCTCAATGAGCAGTTCTTC. Encoded protein: CASSDSMLNEQFF. V is TRBV25-1 and J is TRBJ2-1; no clear D. The CDR3 is 13 amino acids. Germline CDR1 is MGHDK and CDR2 is SYGVNS. V shed 3 bases and J shed 6 bases, with 9 bases lying between them.

The V gene is TRBV9, the J gene TRBJ2-1; tentative D call: TRBD2 (5 bases). Trimming removed 4 bases at V and 8 bases at J, with 10 bases between. Germline V gives CDR1 SGDLS, CDR2 YYNGEE. The CDR3 totals 12 residues. The chain's CDR3 is CASSLRVDEQFF. CDR3 in DNA: TGTGCCAGCAGCCTGCGGGTTGATGAGCAGTTCTTC.

V gene TRBV9 combines with J gene TRBJ2-1, with 7 bases matching TRBD1. Germline V gene lookup returns CDR1 SGDLS and CDR2 YYNGEE. V gave up 3 bases and J gave up 0 bases; unmatched junction bases: 3. This CDR3 is 15 amino acids long. In nucleotides, the CDR3 is TGTGCCAGCAGCGCGGGACAGAGCTCCTACAATGAGCAGTTCTTC. Residues: CASSAGQSSYNEQFF.

V gene TRBV29-1 combines with J gene TRBJ2-7, with TRBD1 as a possible D gene (6 bases). This CDR3 spans 15 amino acids. Trimming took off 3 bases at V and 5 bases at J, with 20 bases between the two ends. Looked up from germline, CDR1 is SQVTM and CDR2 is ANQGSEA. The CDR3 here is CSVEETGDLVDEQYF. The CDR3 DNA is TGCAGCGTTGAGGAGACAGGTGACTTAGTCGACGAGCAGTACTTC.

The chain has TRBV19 and TRBJ2-4; 8 nucleotides match TRBD2. CDR3 length: 16 amino acids. After removal of 0 bases from V and 6 bases from J, the junction contained 7 bases not matched to a gene. CDR1 LNHDA and CDR2 SQIVND come from the germline V gene (reference sequence). CDR3 region: CASSIDPGGPTNIQYF. CDR3 bases: TGTGCCAGTAGTATAGATCCGGGAGGGCCAACAAACATTCAGTACTTC.

The chain combines TRBV12-5 with TRBJ2-1; 11 bases line up with TRBD2. The CDR3 is made up of 16 amino acids. J gave up 6 bases and V 2 bases, and 6 bases lay outside the gene matches. Germline V gene lookup returns CDR1 LGHNT and CDR2 FRNRAP. CDR3 region: CASGLYYSGGANEQFF. For the CDR3, the DNA is TGTGCTAGTGGTTTGTACTATAGCGGGGGGGCCAATGAGCAGTTCTTC.

This chain joins TRBV30 and TRBJ1-6; no clear D gene. Per the germline V gene, CDR1 is GTSNPN and CDR2 is SVGIG (reference sequence). V was cut by 1 base and J by 7 bases, with 8 bases left in between. The CDR3 spans 13 residues. The CDR3 region has the DNA TGTGCCTGGAGTGAGTTCCGGAATTCACCCCTCCACTTT. Its protein product is CAWSEFRNSPLHF.

The CDR3 coding sequence is TGTGCCAGCAGCTTACAGGGGGCGCCCGACACTGAAGCTTTCTTT. It specifies CASSLQGAPDTEAFF. The chain joins TRBV7-2 to TRBJ1-1; 8 nucleotides line up with TRBD1. Trimming took 2 bases from V and 3 from J; bases not matched to a gene: 5. There are 15 residues in the CDR3. The germline gives CDR1 SGHTA, CDR2 FQGNSA. Complete variable domain (other parts from reference TRBV7-2 and TRBJ1-1): GAGVSQSPSNKVTEKGKDVELRCDPISGHTALYWYRQSLGQGLEFLIYFQGNSAPDKSGLPSDRFSAERTGGSVSTLTIQRTQQEDSAVYLCASSLQGAPDTEAFFGQGTRLTVV.

This clone was counted a few times. This chain uses TRBV2 with TRBJ2-6, with TRBD1 matching 8 bases. The CDR3 is 17 amino acids. Looked up from germline, CDR1 is SNHLY and CDR2 is FYNNEI. V trimming: 4 bases; J trimming: 0 bases; junction bases outside the gene matches: 5. The DNA for the CDR3 is TGTGCCAGCAGTGTCAGGGGGCCTGACTCTGGGGCCAACGTCCTGACTTTC. Protein product: CASSVRGPDSGANVLTF.

CDR3: CASSLREYTGELFF. In DNA, the CDR3 is TGTGCCAGCAGTTTAAGGGAGTACACCGGGGAGCTGTTTTTT. The rearrangement links TRBV28 to TRBJ2-2, with a weak D call TRBD2 (5 bases). CDR3 length: 14 residues. The germline V gene has CDR1 MDHEN and CDR2 SYDVKM. Trimming removed 2 bases at V and 3 bases at J, with 7 bases between.

The chain has TRBV29-1 and TRBJ1-1; D remains unclear. Germline-derived CDR1 and CDR2 are SQVTM and ANQGSEA. CDR3 length: 13 residues. Deletions cut 7 bases from V and 8 bases from J, with 20 bases between. CDR3 bases: TGCAGCGCATCGACGGTGTTGCTCCAGGAAGCTTTCTTT. Protein product: CSASTVLLQEAFF.

The chain joins TRBV5-1 to TRBJ2-7; 7 bases align to TRBD1. The ends lost 7 bases at V and 5 bases at J; junction bases unmatched: 18. CDR1 and CDR2 (germline): SGHRS, YFSETQ. This CDR3 has 16 residues. CDR3 sequence (DNA): TGCGCCAGCCGAGGCAGGACAGGATTGATGAAGAACGAGCAGTACTTC. It translates to CASRGRTGLMKNEQYF.

The rearrangement uses TRBV30 and TRBJ1-1; D not resolved. V was clipped by 1 base and J by 11 bases, with 14 bases between them. This CDR3 has 12 amino acids. Germline lookup yields CDR1 GTSNPN and CDR2 SVGIG (reference sequence). Here the CDR3 DNA reads TGTGCCTGGAGTGAATCACTTCTGTGGGCTTTCTTT. Its protein product is CAWSESLLWAFF.

This chain uses TRBV18 with TRBJ2-1; D might be TRBD1 or TRBD2, each matching 5 bases. Germline V lookup: CDR1 KGHSH, CDR2 LQKENI. V was cut by 3 bases and J by 8 bases, with 14 bases left in between. The CDR3 extends over 14 amino acids. The CDR3 DNA is TGTGCCAGCTCACCCCCAACTCGAGGGGATGAGCAGTTCTTC. This sequence encodes CASSPPTRGDEQFF. Drawing the rest from reference TRBV18 and TRBJ2-1, the complete variable domain is NAGVMQNPRHLVRRRGQEARLRCSPMKGHSHVYWYRQLPEEGLKFMVYLQKENIIDESGMPKERFSAEFPKEGPSILRIQQVVRGDSAAYFCASSPPTRGDEQFFGPGTRLTVL.

The gene calls are TRBV30 and TRBJ2-3; 8 nucleotides align to TRBD2. The J segment lost 2 bases and the V segment lost 0 bases, leaving 4 bases of the junction unmatched. Germline assignment: CDR1 GTSNPN and CDR2 SVGIG (reference sequence). The CDR3 covers 15 residues. The chain's CDR3 is CAWSVGAGDTDTQYF. DNA of the CDR3: TGTGCCTGGAGTGTAGGAGCGGGGGACACAGATACGCAGTATTTT.

The chain has TRBV5-4 and TRBJ2-1; a weak D match, TRBD2 (5 bases). Germline values: CDR1 SGHNT, CDR2 YYREEE (reference sequence). There are 14 residues in the CDR3. V lost 2 bases and J lost 5, with 11 bases in between. The DNA for the CDR3 is TGTGCCAGCAGCTTTGGACTCCCCGACAATGAGCAGTTCTTC. Protein: CASSFGLPDNEQFF. The full variable domain, rest sourced from reference TRBV5-4 and TRBJ2-1, is ETGVTQSPTHLIKTRGQQVTLRCSSQSGHNTVSWYQQALGQGPQFIFQYYREEENGRGNFPPRFSGLQFPNYSSELNVNALELDDSALYLCASSFGLPDNEQFFGPGTRLTVL.

This clone was picked up a small number of times. V and J are TRBV29-1 and TRBJ2-5; D assignment may be TRBD1 or TRBD2 (6 bases each). Trimming removed 4 bases from V and 5 bases from J, with 14 bases in between. The CDR3 extends over 13 amino acids. Looked up from germline, CDR1 is SQVTM and CDR2 is ANQGSEA. In DNA, the CDR3 is TGCAGCGTTGCACAGGGAGGATGGGAGACCCAGTACTTC. This translates into CSVAQGGWETQYF. Using reference TRBV29-1 and TRBJ2-5 for the parts outside the CDR3, the full variable domain is SAVISQKPSRDICQRGTSLTIQCQVDSQVTMMFWYRQQPGQSLTLIATANQGSEATYESGFVIDKFPISRPNLTFSTLTVSNMSPEDSSIYLCSVAQGGWETQYFGPGTRLLVL.

CDR3 sequence reads: CASSQEARVPNIQYF. The CDR3 DNA is TGCGCCAGCAGCCAAGAGGCCAGGGTCCCAAACATTCAGTACTTC. The chain is built from TRBV4-3 and TRBJ2-4; a possible D gene is TRBD1 (5 bases). CDR3 length: 15 amino acids. In germline, CDR1 is LGHNA, CDR2 YSLEER. Trimming left V 0 bases short and J 6 bases short, with 12 bases between.

The chain combines TRBV30 with TRBJ2-4; no clear D gene. With 7 bases removed from V and 1 base from J, the gap between germline ends came to 11 bases. The CDR3 has 13 amino acids. Per the germline V gene, CDR1 is GTSNPN and CDR2 is SVGIG (reference sequence). This CDR3 reads CALRVGAKNIQYF. CDR3 DNA sequence: TGTGCCTTACGAGTGGGGGCCAAAAACATTCAGTACTTC.

V gene TRBV29-1 combines with J gene TRBJ2-5, with TRBD1 identical over 8 bases. J was trimmed by 3 bases and V by 7 bases; bases with no gene match: 10. The CDR3 runs 14 residues. Germline loops: CDR1 SQVTM, CDR2 ANQGSEA. The CDR3 nucleotides are TGCAGCGCACGGACAGGGTCCAAAAAAGAGACCCAGTACTTC. It is translated as CSARTGSKKETQYF.

The chain recombines TRBV10-3 with TRBJ2-5; D unresolved. This CDR3 spans 13 amino acids. Germline V gene lookup returns CDR1 ENHRY and CDR2 SYGVKD. Trimming shortened V by 5 bases and J by 5 bases, and 12 bases separated the two germline ends. In DNA form, the CDR3 reads TGTGCCATCAGTCCTGGATGGGCGGAGACCCAGTACTTC. Translating it yields CAISPGWAETQYF.

The J gene is TRBJ1-5, the V gene TRBV7-2; TRBD1 matches at 11 bases. The CDR3 covers 15 residues. Germline V gives CDR1 SGHTA, CDR2 FQGNSA. The J segment lost 3 bases and the V segment lost 5 bases, leaving 3 bases of the junction unmatched. The CDR3 DNA is TGTGCCAGCAGCCCCGGACAGGGGGCCAATCAGCCCCAGCATTTT. Translation gives CASSPGQGANQPQHF.

The rearrangement uses TRBV7-9 and TRBJ2-5; D possibly uses TRBD1 or TRBD2 (5 bases each). Germline loops: CDR1 SEHNR, CDR2 FQNEAQ (reference sequence). The V gene lost 8 bases and the J gene lost 5 bases, with 21 bases spanning the gap. The CDR3 consists of 15 residues. CDR3 sequence: CASSSPRARRETQYF. For the CDR3, the DNA is TGTGCCAGCTCATCCCCCAGGGCCCGGAGGGAGACCCAGTACTTC.

The chain carries TRBV30 and TRBJ2-1; 9 bases align to TRBD2. V lost 2 bases, J lost 6 bases, and 8 bases stayed unmatched. The CDR3 runs 15 residues. Germline assignment: CDR1 GTSNPN and CDR2 SVGIG (reference sequence). The CDR3 is CAWSSGLAPVNEQFF. The CDR3 DNA sequence: TGTGCCTGGAGTTCGGGACTAGCACCGGTCAATGAGCAGTTCTTC.

The chain carries TRBV28 and TRBJ2-7; D gene unclear. The CDR3 covers 12 residues. Trimming removed 6 bases from V and 6 bases from J, with 12 bases in between. CDR1 is MDHEN and CDR2 is SYDVKM in the germline V gene. This CDR3 is CASRTAAREQYF. CDR3 bases: TGTGCCAGCAGGACGGCCGCCCGCGAGCAGTACTTC.

Comments on this clone: The same CDR3 arises from other DNA sequences in this sample as well. The chain links TRBV30 to TRBJ2-5; weak D call: TRBD2 (6 bases). The CDR3 consists of 12 residues. CDR1 and CDR2 from the germline V gene are GTSNPN and SVGIG (reference sequence). V was pared by 1 base and J by 5 bases, with 8 bases between. DNA for the CDR3: TGTGCCTGGAGTGGCGGGGCCGAGACCCAGTACTTC. This translates into CAWSGGAETQYF.

V usage is TRBV7-2 and J usage is TRBJ2-5, with 9 bases lining up with TRBD1. Germline V gene lookup returns CDR1 SGHTA and CDR2 FQGNSA. CDR3 length equals 16 residues. Trimming cost V 2 bases and J 3 bases; bases outside gene matches: 7. CDR3 coding DNA: TGTGCCAGCAGCTTATTACAGGGGGCTCGGAAAGAGACCCAGTACTTC. It encodes CASSLLQGARKETQYF.

This clone was picked up a small number of times. V usage is TRBV15 and J usage is TRBJ2-3; D is unresolved. Trimming pared 6 bases from V and 7 bases from J, leaving 17 bases between. The germline V gene has CDR1 LNHNV and CDR2 YYDKDF (reference sequence). This CDR3 contains 14 residues. The CDR3 region has the DNA TGTGCCACCAGTCTGGAAAAAGGGAAAAATACGCAGTATTTT. Translation: CATSLEKGKNTQYF.